This paragraph reports one TCR beta chain. Germline CDR1 reads SGHTA; CDR2 reads FQGNSA. This CDR3 is built from 14 residues. Unmatched junction bases numbered 7, after V lost 5 bases and J lost 3 bases. This table comes from immunoSEQ multiplex PCR, and its TCRdb copy is limited to in-frame clones, with some not included. This table has 90,000 or so clones, less than 85% appearing once. This entry belongs to a study of control samples from healthy donors and cancer patients. Source material: PBMCs. The TCR originated in a man between 65 and 85 years old with lung cancer. The genes are TRBV7-2 and TRBJ2-7, with TRBD1 matching 7 bases. In nucleotides, the CDR3 is TGTGCCAGCAGCCATCGACAGGGTAGCTACGAGCAGTACTTC. This codes for CASSHRQGSYEQYF.